This TCR beta chain came from a study of blood T cell repertoires in COVID-19. Turning to the study itself: Acute and convalescent COVID-19 samples came from the United States, Italy and Spain. From T cells, B-cell-depleted T cells, or PBMCs came the material, which was cDNA or gDNA.

With 8 bases removed from V and 1 base from J, the gap between germline ends came to 14 bases. There are 14 residues in the CDR3. Germline V CDR1 and CDR2: SGHDN, FVKESK. Only one count was recorded for this clone. Sequencing used immunoSEQ multiplex PCR; TCRdb keeps in-frame clones, though not all of them. The table records 180,000 or so clones, roughly 88% of them present only once. The chain combines TRBV14 with TRBJ1-1; tentatively, D is TRBD1 (6 bases). The sequencing input was peripheral blood. The clonotype was recovered from a woman of 80 years or more with acute or convalescent COVID-19. CDR3 sequence reads: CASRQGGRNTEAFF. CDR3 DNA sequence: TGTGCCAGCCGTCAAGGGGGGCGGAACACTGAAGCTTTCTTT.